Described below is a single TCR beta chain sequence and its context. The antigen this receptor binds is unknown. Base qualities are not recorded, but no much larger clone differs from it by a single base. The data were obtained in a study of blood T cell repertoires in COVID-19 (TCRdb year 2020). For context, the study as a whole: Samples from collaborators originated in the United States, Italy and Spain and spanned both the acute and convalescent phases of COVID-19. The dataset comprised deeply sampled blood TCRbeta repertoires from subjects exposed to, actively infected with, or recovered from COVID-19. The repertoires were released in a freely available public database intended as a resource for research on the immune response to SARS-CoV-2. Where available, HLA class I and class II types were taken from metadata supplied by the sample provider and were not determined by assay-based typing. Samples came from the ongoing ImmuneRACE study (first 160 participants) plus 1,254 subjects from 6 global collaborators. Nearly every sample came with metadata listing a de-identified subject ID, COVID-19 status, age in years and sex. The material from the prospective study consisted of cDNA or gDNA derived from T cells, B-cell-depleted T cells, or PBMCs.

Findings and caveats that apply to the study as a whole: How much clinical and demographic metadata was included differed by source and by participant, and the metadata was provided uncurated.

Germline trimming amounts to 5 bases on V and 4 bases on J, with 7 as the count of junction bases outside the gene matches. The germline V gene encodes CDR1 LNHDA and CDR2 SQIVND (reference sequence). From its cysteine to its phenylalanine, the CDR3 spans 16 amino acids. CDR3 DNA only is kept here, 48 bases in frame from base 1. The immunoSEQ Assay, a bias-controlled multiplex PCR, was used to amplify TCRbeta CDR3 regions from genomic DNA. Per the original workflow: The number of nucleated cells in each sample was estimated by amplification of reference gene primers within the assay. Sequence reads were collapsed and filtered to measure the absolute abundance of every unique TCRbeta CDR3 rearrangement. For each sample, productive Simpson clonality was calculated by taking the square root of Simpson's diversity index across productive rearrangements. Not all clones reach the TCRdb copy of this immuneACCESS table, which keeps in-frame sequences only. Checked studies attribute under half of the gap to unresolved V genes and leave the rest unexplained. V and J calls and clone size are those listed in that table; D and trimming were worked out from the DNA. This sample holds just over 300,000 clones; 65% to 90% were observed only once. Approximately 4.1% of the sample lies in the top ten.

Participants in the prospective study were enrolled through a virtual design, were aged 18 to 89 years, and lived in approximately 24 United States geographic areas. In the prospective study, participants were assigned to cohorts based on the clinical history participants reported in a screening survey and a study questionnaire. ImmuneRACE Cohort 3 recovered participants were defined by two consecutive negative NP/OP PCR tests, healthcare professional clearance, or symptom resolution. Each participant in the prospective study had whole blood, serum and a nasopharyngeal or oropharyngeal swab collected by mobile phlebotomists. Over a roughly 2-month period, participants in the prospective study had the option of providing additional blood draws and questionnaires. Before DNA extraction, prospective study blood samples were shipped either frozen or at room temperature.

The specimen sequenced was PBMCs or T cells enriched from blood (not recorded which). This chain is built from TRBV19 and TRBJ2-1; 11 junctional bases match TRBD2. The sequence came from a man aged 25-45 years who had recovered from COVID-19. The CDR3 protein sequence reads: CASSLPGLAAYNEQFF. The sequence in DNA is TGTGCCAGTAGTTTACCGGGACTAGCGGCTTACAATGAGCAGTTCTTC. With all but the CDR3 taken from the reference TRBV19 and TRBJ2-1 genes, the full variable domain is: DGGITQSPKYLFRKEGQNVTLSCEQNLNHDAMYWYRQDPGQGLRLIYYSQIVNDFQKGDIAEGYSVSREKKESFPLTVTSAQKNPTAFYLCASSLPGLAAYNEQFFGPGTRLTVL.